This entry features one T cell receptor (beta chain) sequence. cDNA reverse transcribed from extracted RNA served as the sequencing template. Here immunoSEQ multiplex PCR was the method, and the copy in TCRdb shows in-frame clones only, minus some. This sample has roughly 40,000 clones; over 85% occur once, and the top ten carry 18%. This CDR3 is 11 amino acids long. The V end was cut by 6 bases, the J end by 10 bases, with 12 bases between. Germline assignment: CDR1 MDHEN and CDR2 SYDVKM. The sample originates from a study of CD8+ T cells in alopecia areata. Treatment denoted: oral pan-JAK inhibitor, 5-10 mg twice daily.

This clonotype was obtained from a human donor with alopecia areata. The material was CD8+ T cells sorted from blood, obtained at week 24, from a patient treated with tofacitinib. The chain recombines TRBV28 with TRBJ2-5; maybe TRBD2 (6 bases). The chain's CDR3 is CASRGFGGQYF. The CDR3 DNA reads as TGTGCCAGCAGGGGGTTCGGGGGCCAGTACTTC.